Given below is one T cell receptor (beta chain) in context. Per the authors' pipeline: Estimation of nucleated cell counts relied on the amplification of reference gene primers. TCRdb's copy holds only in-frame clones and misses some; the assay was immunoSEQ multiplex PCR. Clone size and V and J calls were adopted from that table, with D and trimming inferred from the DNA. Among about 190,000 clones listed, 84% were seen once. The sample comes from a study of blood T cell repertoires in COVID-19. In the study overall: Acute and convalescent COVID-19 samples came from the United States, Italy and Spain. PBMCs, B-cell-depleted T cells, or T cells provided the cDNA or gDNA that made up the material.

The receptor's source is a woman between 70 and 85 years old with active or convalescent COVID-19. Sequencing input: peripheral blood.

CDR3 nucleotide sequence: TGTGCCAGCAGGATCGCCACCAGGGGAACCTACGAGCAGTACTTC. Translation: CASRIATRGTYEQYF. This sequence joins TRBV6-5 and TRBJ2-7; D might be TRBD1 (6 bases). There are 15 residues in the CDR3. Germline V gives CDR1 MNHEY, CDR2 SVGAGI. The V gene lost 6 bases and the J gene lost 2 bases, with 17 bases spanning the gap.